The T cell receptor (beta chain) described here comes from a study of shared clonotypes between healthy human individuals. On the study more broadly: Samples came from two female and three male donors aged 18 to 49.

CD45RO-negative cells were positively selected for CCR7, leaving out terminally differentiated effector memory CD45RA+ cells. Trimming left V 5 bases short and J 5 bases short, with 15 bases between. Germline lookup yields CDR1 SEHNR and CDR2 FQNEAQ (reference sequence). The CDR3 has 14 amino acids. Measured with immunoSEQ multiplex PCR; TCRdb has only the in-frame clones, and not every one. The repertoire holds around 600,000 clones, with around 95% as singletons. The sequence came from a woman in her twenties or thirties in good health. Material: naive CD8+ T cells sorted from blood. J is TRBJ1-1 and V is TRBV7-9; TRBD1 might be the D (5 bases). This chain's CDR3 is CASSPRDLGTEAFF. For the CDR3, the DNA is TGTGCCAGCAGCCCCCGGGACCTGGGGACTGAAGCTTTCTTT. Drawing the rest from reference TRBV7-9 and TRBJ1-1, the complete variable domain is DTGVSQNPRHKITKRGQNVTFRCDPISEHNRLYWYRQTLGQGPEFLTYFQNEAQLEKSRLLSDRFSAERPKGSFSTLEIQRTEQGDSAMYLCASSPRDLGTEAFFGQGTRLTVV.